Sequencing of this T cell receptor beta chain was carried out in a study of regulatory T cells in long-lasting Graves disease. Both iRepertoire HTBI primers and Arm-PCR of CDR3 regions were used to build the TCR beta libraries. TCRdb reanalysed the multiplex PCR reads using MiXCR and keeps one entry per CDR3 protein. The sample shows about 620,000 distinct CDR3 sequences, around 17% of them seen only once. Time point specified: newly diagnosed GD, antithyroid drugs for less than 3 months. PBMCs provided the RNA from which the TCR library was made. The CDR3 consists of 12 residues. Deletions cut 5 bases from V and 4 bases from J, with 8 bases between. The germline gives CDR1 LNHDA, CDR2 SQIVND (reference sequence). The same data also went into a second study, on T cells in Graves' hyperthyroidism and ophthalmopathy.

The chain couples TRBV19 to TRBJ2-5; no firm D call. This specimen consisted of peripheral blood mononuclear cells (PBMCs), obtained at new diagnosis, from a patient treated with antithyroid drugs. The sequence derives from a woman aged 25 to 39 with Graves disease. CDR3 region: CASSALRETQYF. CDR3 DNA sequence: TGTGCCAGTAGTGCCCTAAGAGAGACCCAGTACTTC. The full variable domain, in which reference TRBV19 and TRBJ2-5 provide the parts outside the CDR3, is DGGITQSPKYLFRKEGQNVTLSCEQNLNHDAMYWYRQDPGQGLRLIYYSQIVNDFQKGDIAEGYSVSREKKESFPLTVTSAQKNPTAFYLCASSALRETQYFGPGTRLLVL.